These 3 T cell receptor beta chains came from one sample sequenced in a study of CD8+ T cells in alopecia areata. Researchers gathered lesional scalp punch biopsies and peripheral blood from patients with alopecia areata. RNA, once extracted, was reverse transcribed into cDNA for use as the sequencing template. The data were produced by immunoSEQ multiplex PCR, yet TCRdb's version contains in-frame clones alone and is incomplete. The profile shows roughly 19,000 clones, 66% of them singletons. The sequences come from skin, collected at week 0. The source of these receptors is a human donor with alopecia areata.

The chain joins TRBV6-5 to TRBJ1-3; the D gene is possibly TRBD1 (6 bases). CDR1 and CDR2 from the germline V gene are MNHEY and SVGAGI. CDR3 length: 14 residues. The germline V and J ends were trimmed by 2 bases and 4 bases, with 9 bases remaining between them. In DNA form, the CDR3 reads TGTGCCAGCAGTTACGGGCAGGGGGGAAACACCATATATTTT. This translates into CASSYGQGGNTIYF.

On this clone itself: An end of the junction does not agree with germline; a read error may underlie this. The gene calls are TRBV5-1 and TRBJ2-1, with 8 bases aligning to TRBD1. The CDR3 is 14 residues long. Germline assignment: CDR1 SGHRS and CDR2 YFSETQ. DNA of the CDR3: TGCGCCAGCAGCCGGGCAGGGGGCTACAGTGAGCAGTTCTTC. It encodes CASSRAGGYSEQFF.

The V call is TRBV4-3, the J call TRBJ2-7, with D maybe TRBD2 (6 bases). Germline CDR1 is LGHNA and CDR2 is YSLEER. V dropped 1 base and J dropped 9 bases, with 16 bases sitting between them. The CDR3 is 14 residues long. In DNA, the CDR3 is TGCGCCAGCAGCCAAGCCTTGGGGGGAGTCGGGCAGTACTTC. This codes for CASSQALGGVGQYF.